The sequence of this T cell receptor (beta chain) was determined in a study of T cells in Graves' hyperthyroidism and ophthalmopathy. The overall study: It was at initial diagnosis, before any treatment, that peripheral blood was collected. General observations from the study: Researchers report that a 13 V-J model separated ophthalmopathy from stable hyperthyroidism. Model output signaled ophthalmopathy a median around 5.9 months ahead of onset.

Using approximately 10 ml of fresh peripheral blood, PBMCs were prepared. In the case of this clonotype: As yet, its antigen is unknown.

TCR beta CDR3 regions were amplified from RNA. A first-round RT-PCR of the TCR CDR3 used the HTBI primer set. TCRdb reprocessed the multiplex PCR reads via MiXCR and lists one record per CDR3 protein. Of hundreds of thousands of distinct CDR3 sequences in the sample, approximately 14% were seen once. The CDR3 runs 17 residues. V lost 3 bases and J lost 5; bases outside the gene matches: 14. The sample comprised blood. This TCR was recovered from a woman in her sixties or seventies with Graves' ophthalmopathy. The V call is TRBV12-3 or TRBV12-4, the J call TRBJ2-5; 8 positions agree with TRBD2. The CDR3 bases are TGTGCCAGCAGTTTGGTTCGTCCGGGGGGGCGAAGGGAGACCCAGTACTTC. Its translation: CASSLVRPGGRRETQYF.